This passage covers 4 T cell receptor beta chains from one sample sequenced in a study of siplizumab effects on memory and regulatory T cells. The method was immunoSEQ multiplex PCR; TCRdb's version includes in-frame clones alone and lacks a portion of them. The sample holds more than 70,000 clones, 95% seen once. Sequencing input: CD8+ T cells sorted from blood. These receptors were obtained from a human donor in good health.

In DNA, the CDR3 is TGCAGGGCTGCGGTATCCACTGAAGCTTTCTTT. Translated: CRAAVSTEAFF. The chain carries TRBV20-1 and TRBJ1-1; no definite D call. Germline V gene lookup returns CDR1 DFQATT and CDR2 SNEGSKA (reference sequence). The CDR3 contains 11 residues.

This chain links TRBV19 with TRBJ1-4; D uncertain. The germline V and J ends were trimmed by 5 bases and 0 bases, with 10 bases remaining between them. CDR3 length: 15 amino acids. Germline V gives CDR1 LNHDA, CDR2 SQIVND (reference sequence). Here the CDR3 reads CASSWQSATNEKLFF. In DNA form, the CDR3 reads TGTGCCAGTAGTTGGCAGTCCGCAACTAATGAAAAACTGTTTTTT.

The chain has TRBV2 and TRBJ2-4; 7 bases align to TRBD2. Trimming cost V 4 bases and J 0 bases; bases outside gene matches: 6. Germline values: CDR1 SNHLY, CDR2 FYNNEI. The CDR3 runs 16 residues. The chain's CDR3 is CASSVGTTLAKNIQYF. The CDR3 DNA reads as TGTGCCAGCAGTGTCGGGACTACCCTAGCCAAAAACATTCAGTACTTC.

The V gene is TRBV19, the J gene TRBJ1-2; D perhaps matches TRBD1 (6 bases). Germline CDR1 and CDR2: LNHDA and SQIVND (reference sequence). This CDR3 contains 16 residues. Trimming took 4 bases from V and 4 from J, leaving 19 bases between them. The chain's CDR3 is CASSNWGTFWTYGYTF. CDR3 DNA sequence: TGTGCCAGTAGTAATTGGGGGACATTCTGGACCTATGGCTACACCTTC.